This T cell receptor (beta chain) was retrieved from a study of PD-1 blockade in classical Hodgkin lymphoma. Sequencing was performed with immunoSEQ multiplex PCR; in TCRdb, only in-frame clones are kept and a portion is missing. The sample lists about 21,000 clones, around 87% occurring once. Time point: newly diagnosed, previously untreated cHL patient sample. Isolation of CD8+ T cells from thawed PBMCs used magnetic negative selection. Study-level findings and limits: According to reports, newly diagnosed patients had lower baseline TCR diversity than healthy donors, and relapsed/refractory patients had lower baseline TCR diversity still.

Germline V gene lookup returns CDR1 SEHNR and CDR2 FQNEAQ (reference sequence). The CDR3 extends over 12 amino acids. Trimming cost V 6 bases and J 5 bases, with 11 bases left between them. This clone was counted only a few times. The antigen is not known. This sequence joins TRBV7-9 and TRBJ2-7; TRBD1 might be the D (6 bases). The source is a human donor with classical Hodgkin lymphoma. Material for sequencing was CD8+ T cells from blood. CDR3 nucleotide sequence: TGTGCCAGCAGAAGGGGGTCAAACGAGCAGTACTTC. It yields the protein CASRRGSNEQYF.